The clone carrying this TCR beta chain showed up many times. Germline CDR1 reads MNHEY; CDR2 reads SVGAGI. The CDR3 contains 13 residues. Trimming pared 2 bases from V and 6 bases from J, leaving 8 bases between. Unique molecular identifiers were used to barcode this TCRbeta library. TCRdb fed the PCR reads into MiXCR, producing one record per CDR3 protein. The data contain about 610,000 distinct CDR3 sequences, about 10% of them singletons. The entry originates in a study of T-cell reconstitution after alpha-beta-depleted transplantation in children. The clonotype was recovered from a human donor who donated a stem cell graft to a child with acute myeloid leukemia. This specimen consisted of PBMCs from the stem cell graft donor, obtained from the stem cell graft. The rearrangement joins TRBV6-5 to TRBJ2-1; D is uncertain. This CDR3 reads CASSYLQANEQFF. CDR3 coding DNA: TGTGCCAGCAGTTACCTCCAGGCCAATGAGCAGTTCTTC.